This T cell receptor (beta chain) comes out of a study of cytomegalovirus exposure and HLA in healthy donors. Overall study: Just over 80% of several hundred genotyped donors fell in the Caucasian-associated ancestry cluster.

Whole-study results and caveats: Accurate predictions that matched the HLA-A and HLA-B alleles of most subjects were reportedly made from TCR beta sequences.

With respect to this clone: Antigen unknown.

In the PCR, 60 Vbeta and 13 Jbeta primers were used. Repertoires were generated with immunoSEQ multiplex PCR, while TCRdb's copy carries only in-frame clones and drops some. The table includes 170,000 or so clones, approximately 78% detected once. Trimming stripped 3 bases from V and 1 base from J, with 7 bases between. The germline gives CDR1 SGHRS, CDR2 YFSETQ. This CDR3 region has 13 residues. The TCR was taken from a woman in her forties in good health and CMV-seronegative. The sequencing input was PBMCs. The J gene is TRBJ2-5, the V gene TRBV5-1; D is unresolved. CDR3 sequence: CASSWQVQETQYF. The DNA of the CDR3 is TGCGCCAGCAGCTGGCAGGTCCAAGAGACCCAGTACTTC. Full variable domain (remainder filled in from reference TRBV5-1 and TRBJ2-5): KAGVTQTPRYLIKTRGQQVTLSCSPISGHRSVSWYQQTPGQGLQFLFEYFSETQRNKGNFPGRFSGRQFSNSRSEMNVSTLELGDSALYLCASSWQVQETQYFGPGTRLLVL.